Reported below is one T cell receptor beta chain. Its antigen is currently not known. Nothing much larger sits one base from this clone, and base qualities are not available. The data were taken from a study of technical replicates of blood from a handful of donors (dated by TCRdb to about 2017). For CDR1 and CDR2, the germline V gene lists SGHRS and YFSETQ. Trimming at the junction amounts to 0 bases on V and 1 base on J, and the germline ends lie 13 bases apart. Counted from cysteine to phenylalanine, this CDR3 has 16 amino acids. CDR3 DNA is the only sequence kept; it has 48 bases, read in frame from the first base. Libraries were constructed by the immunoSEQ multiplex PCR assay. TCRdb obtained this table from immuneACCESS and retained in-frame rearrangements with V and J assigned. These tables miss some clones; where compared with another copy, unresolved V genes account for less than half of the shortfall, and the remainder is unexplained. This sample is represented by about 84,000 clones; approximately 97% of them were singletons. The ten biggest clones cover more than 0.15% of the sample.

The rearranged segments are TRBV5-1 and TRBJ1-1; the best D guess is TRBD1, with 6 bases matching. What was sequenced was T cells isolated from PBMCs. The TCR sequence derives from a human donor in good health. The CDR3 region reads CASSLGGRGKNTEAFF. The sequenced DNA: TGCGCCAGCAGCTTGGGGGGGAGGGGGAAGAACACTGAAGCTTTCTTT.